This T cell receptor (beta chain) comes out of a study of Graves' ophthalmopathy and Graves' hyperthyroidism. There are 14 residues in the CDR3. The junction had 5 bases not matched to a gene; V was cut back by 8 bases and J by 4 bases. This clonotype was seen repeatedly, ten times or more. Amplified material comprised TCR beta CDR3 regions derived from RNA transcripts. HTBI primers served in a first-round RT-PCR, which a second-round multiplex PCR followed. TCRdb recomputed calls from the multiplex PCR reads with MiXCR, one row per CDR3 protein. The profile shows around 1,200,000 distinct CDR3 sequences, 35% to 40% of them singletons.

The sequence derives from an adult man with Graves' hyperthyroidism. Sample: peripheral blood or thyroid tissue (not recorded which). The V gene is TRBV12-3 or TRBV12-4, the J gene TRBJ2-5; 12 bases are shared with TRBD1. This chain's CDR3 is CASEGTGGLETQYF. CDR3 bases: TGTGCCAGCGAGGGGACAGGGGGCTTAGAGACCCAGTACTTC.